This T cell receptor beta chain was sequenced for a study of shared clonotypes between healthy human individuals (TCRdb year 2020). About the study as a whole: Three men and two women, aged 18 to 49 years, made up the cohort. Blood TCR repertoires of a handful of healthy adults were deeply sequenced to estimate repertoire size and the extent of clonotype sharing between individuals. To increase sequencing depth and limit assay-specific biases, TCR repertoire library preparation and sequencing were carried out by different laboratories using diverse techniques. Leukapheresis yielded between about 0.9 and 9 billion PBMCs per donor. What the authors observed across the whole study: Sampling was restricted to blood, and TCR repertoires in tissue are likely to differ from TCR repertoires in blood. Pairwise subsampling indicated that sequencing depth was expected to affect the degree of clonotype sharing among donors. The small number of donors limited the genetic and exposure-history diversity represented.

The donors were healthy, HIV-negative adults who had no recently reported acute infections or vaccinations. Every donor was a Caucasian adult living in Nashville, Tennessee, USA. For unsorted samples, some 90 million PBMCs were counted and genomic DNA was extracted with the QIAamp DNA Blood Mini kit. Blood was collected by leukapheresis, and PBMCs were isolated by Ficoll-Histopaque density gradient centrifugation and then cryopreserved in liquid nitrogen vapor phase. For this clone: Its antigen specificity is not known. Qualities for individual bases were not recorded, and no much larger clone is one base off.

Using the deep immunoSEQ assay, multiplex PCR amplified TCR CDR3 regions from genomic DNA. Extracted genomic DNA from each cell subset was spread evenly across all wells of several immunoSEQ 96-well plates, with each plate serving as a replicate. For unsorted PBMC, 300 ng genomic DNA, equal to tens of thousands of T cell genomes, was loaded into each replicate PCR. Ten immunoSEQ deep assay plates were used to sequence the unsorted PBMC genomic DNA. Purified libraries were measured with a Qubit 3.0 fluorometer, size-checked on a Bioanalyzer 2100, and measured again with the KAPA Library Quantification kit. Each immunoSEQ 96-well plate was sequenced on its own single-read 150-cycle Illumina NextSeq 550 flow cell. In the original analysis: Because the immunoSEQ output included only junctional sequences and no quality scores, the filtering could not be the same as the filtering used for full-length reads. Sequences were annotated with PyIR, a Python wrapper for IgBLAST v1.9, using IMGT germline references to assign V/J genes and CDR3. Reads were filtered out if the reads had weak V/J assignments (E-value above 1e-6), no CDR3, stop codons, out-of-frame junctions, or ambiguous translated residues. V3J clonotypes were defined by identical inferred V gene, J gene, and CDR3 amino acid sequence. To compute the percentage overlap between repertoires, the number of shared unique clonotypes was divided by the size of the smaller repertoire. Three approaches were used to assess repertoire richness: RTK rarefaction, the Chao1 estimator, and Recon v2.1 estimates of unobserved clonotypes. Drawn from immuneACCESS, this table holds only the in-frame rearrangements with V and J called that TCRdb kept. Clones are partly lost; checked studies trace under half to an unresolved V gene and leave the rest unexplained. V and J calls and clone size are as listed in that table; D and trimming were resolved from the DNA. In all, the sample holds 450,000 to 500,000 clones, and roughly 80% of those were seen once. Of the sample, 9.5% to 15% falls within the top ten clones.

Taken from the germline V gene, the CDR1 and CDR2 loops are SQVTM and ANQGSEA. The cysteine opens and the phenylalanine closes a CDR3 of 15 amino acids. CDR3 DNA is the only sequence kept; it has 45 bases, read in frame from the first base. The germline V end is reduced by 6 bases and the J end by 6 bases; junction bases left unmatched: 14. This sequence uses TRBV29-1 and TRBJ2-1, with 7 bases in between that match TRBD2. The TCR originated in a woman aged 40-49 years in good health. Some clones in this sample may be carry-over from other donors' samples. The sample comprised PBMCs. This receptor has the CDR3 CSVGRSGTKRNEQFF. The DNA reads TGCAGCGTGGGACGTTCCGGGACTAAACGCAATGAGCAGTTCTTC.